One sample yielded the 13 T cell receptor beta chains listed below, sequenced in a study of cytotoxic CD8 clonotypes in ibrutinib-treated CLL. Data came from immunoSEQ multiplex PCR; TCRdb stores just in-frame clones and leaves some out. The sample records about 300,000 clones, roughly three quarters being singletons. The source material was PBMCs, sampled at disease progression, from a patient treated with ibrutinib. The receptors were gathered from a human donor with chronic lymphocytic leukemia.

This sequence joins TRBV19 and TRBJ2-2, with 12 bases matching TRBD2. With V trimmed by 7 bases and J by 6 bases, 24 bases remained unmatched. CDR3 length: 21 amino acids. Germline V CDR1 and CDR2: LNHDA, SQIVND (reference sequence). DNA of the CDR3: TGTGCCAGTACCCGGACAGCGATACTAGCGGGAGGACGCTCCCCTCCCGGGGAGCTGTTTTTT. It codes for CASTRTAILAGGRSPPGELFF.

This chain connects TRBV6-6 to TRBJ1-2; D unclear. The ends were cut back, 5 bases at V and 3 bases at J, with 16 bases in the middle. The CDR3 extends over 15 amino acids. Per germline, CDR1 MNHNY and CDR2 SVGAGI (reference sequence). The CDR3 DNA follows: TGTGCCAGCAGTACTCCTGGACGTCGGGACTATGGCTACACCTTC. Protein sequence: CASSTPGRRDYGYTF.

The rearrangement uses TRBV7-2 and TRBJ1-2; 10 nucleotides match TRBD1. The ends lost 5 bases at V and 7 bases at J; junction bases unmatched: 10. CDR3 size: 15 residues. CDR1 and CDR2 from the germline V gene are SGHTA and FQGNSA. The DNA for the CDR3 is TGTGCCAGCAGCCTGACCGGGACAGGGGTGTCTGGCTACACCTTC. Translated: CASSLTGTGVSGYTF. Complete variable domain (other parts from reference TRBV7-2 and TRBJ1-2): GAGVSQSPSNKVTEKGKDVELRCDPISGHTALYWYRQSLGQGLEFLIYFQGNSAPDKSGLPSDRFSAERTGGSVSTLTIQRTQQEDSAVYLCASSLTGTGVSGYTFGSGTRLTVV.

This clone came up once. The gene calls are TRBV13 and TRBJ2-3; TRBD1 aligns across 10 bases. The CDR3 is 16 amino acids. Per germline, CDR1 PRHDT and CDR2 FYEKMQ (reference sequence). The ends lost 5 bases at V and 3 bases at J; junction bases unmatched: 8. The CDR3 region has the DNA TGTGCCAGCAGCCGACATCCGGGACAGGGGACAGATACGCAGTATTTT. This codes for CASSRHPGQGTDTQYF.

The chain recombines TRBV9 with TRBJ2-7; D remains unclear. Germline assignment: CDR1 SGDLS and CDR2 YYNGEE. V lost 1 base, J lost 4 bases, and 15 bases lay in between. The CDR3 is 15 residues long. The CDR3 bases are TGTGCCAGCAGCGTAAGGGCTGACAAGCCTTACGAGCAGTACTTC. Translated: CASSVRADKPYEQYF.

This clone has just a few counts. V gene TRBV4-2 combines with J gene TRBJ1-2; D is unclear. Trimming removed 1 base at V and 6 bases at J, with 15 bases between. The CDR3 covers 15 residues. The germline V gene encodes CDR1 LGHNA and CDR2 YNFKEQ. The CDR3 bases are TGTGCCAGCAGCCAAGGCCCTCGGGCTCTGGATGGCTACACCTTC. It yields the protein CASSQGPRALDGYTF.

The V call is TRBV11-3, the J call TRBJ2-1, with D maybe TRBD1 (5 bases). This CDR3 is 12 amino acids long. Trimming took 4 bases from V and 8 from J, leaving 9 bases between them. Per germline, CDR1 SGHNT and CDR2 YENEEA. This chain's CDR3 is CASSSDKDEQFF. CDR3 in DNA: TGTGCCAGCAGCTCGGACAAGGATGAGCAGTTCTTC.

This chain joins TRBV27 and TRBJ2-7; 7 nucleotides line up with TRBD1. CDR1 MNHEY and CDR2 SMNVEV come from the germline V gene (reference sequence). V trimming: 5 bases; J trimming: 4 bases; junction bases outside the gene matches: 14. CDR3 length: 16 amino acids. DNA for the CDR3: TGTGCCAGCAGTCCCCAGGGGGACAGATTGTTTTACGAGCAGTACTTC. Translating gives CASSPQGDRLFYEQYF.

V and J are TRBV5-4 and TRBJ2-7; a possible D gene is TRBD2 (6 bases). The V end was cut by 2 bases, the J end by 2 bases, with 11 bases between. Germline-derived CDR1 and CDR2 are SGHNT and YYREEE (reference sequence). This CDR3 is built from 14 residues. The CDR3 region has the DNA TGTGCCAGCAGCTTCAATCGCGGGGCCTACGAGCAGTACTTC. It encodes CASSFNRGAYEQYF.

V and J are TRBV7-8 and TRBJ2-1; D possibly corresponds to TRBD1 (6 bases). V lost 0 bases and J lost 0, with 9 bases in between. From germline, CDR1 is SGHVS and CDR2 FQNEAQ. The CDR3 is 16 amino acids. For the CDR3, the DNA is TGTGCCAGCAGCTTAGCTCAGGGGATCTCCTACAATGAGCAGTTCTTC. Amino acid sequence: CASSLAQGISYNEQFF.

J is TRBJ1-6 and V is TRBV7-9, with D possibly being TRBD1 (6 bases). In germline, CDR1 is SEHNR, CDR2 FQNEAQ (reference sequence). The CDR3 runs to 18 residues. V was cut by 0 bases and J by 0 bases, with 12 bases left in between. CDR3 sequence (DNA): TGTGCCAGCAGCTTAGCGTTGGGGGCTAGCTCCTATAATTCACCCCTCCACTTT. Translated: CASSLALGASSYNSPLHF.

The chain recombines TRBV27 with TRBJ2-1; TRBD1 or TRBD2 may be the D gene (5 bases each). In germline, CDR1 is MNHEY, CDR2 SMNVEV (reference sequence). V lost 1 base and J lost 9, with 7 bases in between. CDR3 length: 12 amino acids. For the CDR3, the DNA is TGTGCCAGCAGTTTATATGGGGGTGAGCAGTTCTTC. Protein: CASSLYGGEQFF.

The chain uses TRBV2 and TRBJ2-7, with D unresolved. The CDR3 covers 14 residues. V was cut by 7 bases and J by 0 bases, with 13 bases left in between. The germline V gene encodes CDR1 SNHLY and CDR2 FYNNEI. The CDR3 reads CASKKAASSYEQYF. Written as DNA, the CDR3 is TGTGCCAGCAAAAAAGCCGCCTCCTCCTACGAGCAGTACTTC.